The 4 T cell receptor beta chains below come from one sample, sequenced in a study of T cell clones after liver transplantation. Sequenced by immunoSEQ multiplex PCR; TCRdb stores in-frame clones only, minus some. The data show tens of thousands of clones, about 82% seen once. The starting material was CD4+ T cells from blood, obtained 24 months after liver transplant. The receptors originated from a human patient who received a liver transplant. Some T cells may have originated in the graft donor.

The chain links TRBV19 to TRBJ1-6; the D is unclear. The CDR3 loop spans 15 amino acids. Between the trimmed V and J ends, which lost 1 base and 7 bases, there was a span of 11 bases. The germline V gene has CDR1 LNHDA and CDR2 SQIVND (reference sequence). CDR3 bases: TGTGCCAGTAGTATAGGGGCCACGCAAAATTCACCCCTCCACTTT. This codes for CASSIGATQNSPLHF.

V is TRBV6-1 and J is TRBJ1-1, with unresolved D. In germline, CDR1 is MNHNS, CDR2 SASEGT. The CDR3 contains 15 residues. V was trimmed by 2 bases and J by 1 base, leaving 11 bases between them. In DNA form, the CDR3 reads TGTGCCAGCAGTGAACGCCTTTTCGGGAACACTGAAGCTTTCTTT. It specifies CASSERLFGNTEAFF.

The J gene is TRBJ2-7, the V gene TRBV15; 7 bases map to TRBD1. The CDR3 runs 16 residues. V lost 1 base and J lost 2; bases outside the gene matches: 8. Germline V lookup: CDR1 LNHNV, CDR2 YYDKDF (reference sequence). CDR3 amino acids: CATSRARTGRAYEQYF. The DNA for the CDR3 is TGTGCCACCAGCAGAGCCAGGACAGGTCGTGCCTACGAGCAGTACTTC.

Comment on this clone: Compared with germline, one end of the junction differs, possibly owing to a read error. V and J are TRBV27 and TRBJ1-4; TRBD1 matches 8 bases. Germline V gives CDR1 MNHEY, CDR2 SMNVEV (reference sequence). This CDR3 comprises 13 residues. CDR3 region: CASRDRAKEKLFF. CDR3 DNA sequence: TGTGCCAGCAGGGACAGGGCTAAAGAAAAACTGTTTTTT.